This T cell receptor beta chain was sequenced during a study of T cells in women clearing cervical HPV infection. Broader study findings: CIN3+ cases had significantly higher TCR richness than controls; evenness did not differ.

HPV was found by MY09/MY11 PCR and dot-blot genotyping. V gave up 1 base and J gave up 0 bases, with 10 bases separating them. From germline, CDR1 is SEHNR and CDR2 FQNEAQ (reference sequence). CDR3 size: 15 residues. In the case of this clone: Its cognate antigen is unknown. The read gets to within 3 residues of the CDR3 end, and the germline J gene fills in the rest.

Clones were read by immunoSEQ multiplex PCR, and TCRdb kept only the in-frame ones, dropping some. The sample data list some 25,000 clones. The chain has TRBV7-9 and TRBJ2-7; no clear D. Sequencing input: blood buffy coat. The sequence was collected from a woman aged 18-70 years with a cervical HPV16 infection that either progressed to CIN3+ or cleared (not recorded which). CDR3: CASSLGVQTSYEQYF. CDR3 DNA, as far as it was read: TGTGCCAGCAGCTTAGGTGTACAAACCTCCTACGAG.